The clone carrying this T cell receptor beta chain was detected only a few times. This specimen comes from a study of blood T cell repertoires in COVID-19. Original handling: Estimation of nucleated cell counts was performed using reference gene primer amplification. Libraries were prepared by immunoSEQ multiplex PCR; TCRdb keeps only in-frame clonotypes and omits some of them. V, J and clone size are taken as reported in that table, and D and trimming were inferred from the DNA itself. The table includes approximately 350,000 clones, approximately 90% detected once. CDR1 is SGHDT and CDR2 is YYEEEE in the germline V gene. Trimming took off 2 bases at V and 14 bases at J, with 13 bases between the two ends. The CDR3 totals 12 residues.

This sequence originates from a woman aged 18-29 years who had recovered from COVID-19. The sample consisted of peripheral blood. The V gene is TRBV5-6, the J gene TRBJ1-4, with a weak D call TRBD1 (5 bases). The CDR3 region is CASSFVTGGLFF. CDR3 sequence (DNA): TGTGCCAGCAGCTTTGTCACCGGGGGGCTGTTTTTT.